This T cell receptor (beta chain) was retrieved from a study of neurological immune-mediated disorders. At least ten counts were recorded for this clonotype. Per germline, CDR1 SGHRS and CDR2 YFSETQ. The V and J ends lost 4 bases and 0 bases respectively, with 24 bases between them. There are 19 residues in the CDR3. The time point denotes: technical triplicate 3. TCRdb called the 5' RACE reads again in MiXCR, with one record for every CDR3 protein. The top ten clones hold about 4.5% of a sample with about 44,000 distinct CDR3 sequences, about 22% of them seen once. The sequence derives from a man in his 60s with HTLV-1-associated myelopathy (HAM/TSP). The chain employs TRBV5-1 and TRBJ2-3; possibly TRBD2 for D (5 bases). The sequenced sample consisted of PBMCs. In DNA form, the CDR3 reads TGCGCCAGCAGCCGCAGTGGGCTCCGGGATATGACTAGCACAGATACGCAGTATTTT. It yields the protein CASSRSGLRDMTSTDTQYF.